This passage covers 29 T cell receptor beta chains from one sample sequenced in a study of T cell clonotyping in hematopoietic cell transplantation. Generated by immunoSEQ multiplex PCR, the TCRdb table keeps only in-frame clones and is missing some. The sample carries approximately 8,400 clones, about three fifths recorded once. The sequencing used peripheral blood mononuclear cells, collected 100 days after allogeneic stem cell transplant. The receptors here all came from a male patient aged 60 to 75 who had an allogeneic stem cell transplant from an unrelated donor, so the T cells may come from the graft donor. Some clones in this sample may be carry-over from other donors' samples.

V is TRBV6-1 and J is TRBJ2-5; a weak D match, TRBD1 (5 bases). Germline V gives CDR1 MNHNS, CDR2 SASEGT. This CDR3 has 12 residues. Trimming removed 5 bases at V and 3 bases at J, with 7 bases between. In DNA, the CDR3 is TGTGCCAGCAGTCTGACAGAAGAGACCCAGTACTTC. As protein: CASSLTEETQYF.

The J gene is TRBJ1-3, the V gene TRBV18; TRBD1 matches 9 bases. Looked up from germline, CDR1 is KGHSH and CDR2 is LQKENI. The length of the CDR3 is 16 residues. With 6 bases clipped from V and 3 bases from J, the junction kept 9 bases outside the gene matches. CDR3 residues: CASSPMTGGDGNTIYF. The CDR3 DNA reads as TGTGCCAGCTCGCCTATGACAGGGGGAGATGGAAACACCATATATTTT. The full variable domain, its missing parts supplied by reference TRBV18 and TRBJ1-3, is NAGVMQNPRHLVRRRGQEARLRCSPMKGHSHVYWYRQLPEEGLKFMVYLQKENIIDESGMPKERFSAEFPKEGPSILRIQQVVRGDSAAYFCASSPMTGGDGNTIYFGEGSWLTVV.

This chain connects TRBV13 to TRBJ2-1, with D maybe TRBD1 (6 bases). Per the germline V gene, CDR1 is PRHDT and CDR2 is FYEKMQ (reference sequence). Deletions cut 0 bases from V and 9 bases from J, with 24 bases between. CDR3 size: 18 residues. In DNA form, the CDR3 reads TGTGCCAGCAGCTTAGGTCCGGGGACACGCTCCTTGAACGGTGAGCAGTTCTTC. It is translated as CASSLGPGTRSLNGEQFF. Filled out from reference TRBV13 and TRBJ2-1, the complete variable domain reads AAGVIQSPRHLIKEKRETATLKCYPIPRHDTVYWYQQGPGQDPQFLISFYEKMQSDKGSIPDRFSAQQFSDYHSELNMSSLELGDSALYFCASSLGPGTRSLNGEQFFGPGTRLTVL.

The CDR3 is CATTMGIEAFF. The CDR3 nucleotides read TGTGCCACCACGATGGGGATTGAAGCTTTCTTT. The chain couples TRBV19 to TRBJ1-1; no clear D. Germline V gene data show CDR1 as LNHDA and CDR2 as SQIVND (reference sequence). The CDR3 covers 11 residues. Trimming took off 10 bases at V and 7 bases at J, with 13 bases between the two ends.

This chain connects TRBV27 to TRBJ2-2; 7 bases fit TRBD1. From germline, CDR1 is MNHEY and CDR2 SMNVEV (reference sequence). V was pared by 6 bases and J by 9 bases, with 13 bases of the junction left unmatched. The CDR3 sequence is 15 residues long. The CDR3 DNA reads as TGTGCCAGCAGACTCGACAGGGTATCCGGCCGGGAGCTGTTTTTT. Amino acids: CASRLDRVSGRELFF.

The V call is TRBV28, the J call TRBJ1-5; tentatively, D is TRBD1 (6 bases). Germline V lookup: CDR1 MDHEN, CDR2 SYDVKM. The CDR3 is 15 residues long. V was trimmed by 3 bases and J by 7 bases, leaving 16 bases between them. The chain's CDR3 is CASSFLQGLEQPQHF. The CDR3 DNA follows: TGTGCCAGCAGTTTCCTCCAGGGGTTAGAACAGCCCCAGCATTTT.

V is TRBV2 and J is TRBJ2-7; perhaps TRBD1 as D (6 bases). This CDR3 contains 21 residues. The germline CDR1 and CDR2 sequences are SNHLY and FYNNEI. With 4 bases removed from V and 0 bases from J, the gap between germline ends came to 31 bases. The CDR3 DNA reads as TGTGCCAGCAGTGCATCACAGGGTTCGAGGGAAAACCAGTTGAGCTCCTACGAGCAGTACTTC. It is translated as CASSASQGSRENQLSSYEQYF.

The chain uses TRBV29-1 and TRBJ2-1; D assignment may be TRBD1 or TRBD2 (5 bases each). The germline V and J ends were trimmed by 7 bases and 0 bases, with 13 bases remaining between them. Germline V gene lookup returns CDR1 SQVTM and CDR2 ANQGSEA. This CDR3 region has 14 residues. CDR3 protein: CSGSKGSSYNEQFF. The CDR3 bases are TGCAGCGGGTCTAAGGGGAGCTCCTACAATGAGCAGTTCTTC.

The sample holds a few counts of this clone. The V and J genes are TRBV5-1 and TRBJ2-7; no firm D call. The germline V gene has CDR1 SGHRS and CDR2 YFSETQ. Trimming cost V 5 bases and J 5 bases, with 17 bases left between them. CDR3 size: 14 residues. The CDR3: CASRSRMLADEQYF. CDR3 nucleotides: TGCGCCAGCAGGTCACGAATGTTGGCGGACGAGCAGTACTTC.

V gene TRBV6-6 combines with J gene TRBJ1-1; the D gene is possibly TRBD1 (5 bases). Germline V gene data show CDR1 as MNHNY and CDR2 as SVGAGI (reference sequence). The V end was cut by 6 bases, the J end by 5 bases, with 13 bases between. The CDR3 spans 13 residues. The chain's CDR3 is CASRGDGGTEAFF. The DNA for the CDR3 is TGTGCCAGCAGGGGCGACGGGGGAACTGAAGCTTTCTTT.

The V call is TRBV9, the J call TRBJ2-3; a weak D match, TRBD2 (7 bases). The CDR3 length is 16 residues. V was shortened by 1 base and J by 2 bases, with 14 bases between the two germline ends. CDR1 and CDR2 (germline): SGDLS, YYNGEE. The CDR3 DNA reads TGTGCCAGCAGCGTAAGGGGGGGGCAGGACACAGATACGCAGTATTTT. Amino acid sequence: CASSVRGGQDTDTQYF.

V usage is TRBV10-3 and J usage is TRBJ1-1; no clear D gene. CDR3 size: 14 residues. In germline, CDR1 is ENHRY, CDR2 SYGVKD. The ends were cut back, 2 bases at V and 1 base at J, with 8 bases in the middle. CDR3 nucleotides: TGTGCCATCAGTGAGGGAACAAGGAACACTGAAGCTTTCTTT. Translating gives CAISEGTRNTEAFF.

This clone appeared once. The chain recombines TRBV6-5 with TRBJ2-7; 8 bases are shared with TRBD1. The CDR3 runs 15 residues. CDR1 is MNHEY and CDR2 is SVGAGI in the germline V gene. V shed 2 bases, J shed 5 bases, and the junction held 8 bases outside the gene matches. CDR3 region: CASSYPGTGSNEQYF. The DNA of the CDR3 is TGTGCCAGCAGTTACCCTGGGACAGGATCGAACGAGCAGTACTTC.

This clone was recorded a few times. The chain has TRBV7-8 and TRBJ2-3; a weak D match, TRBD1 (6 bases). Germline V gene data show CDR1 as SGHVS and CDR2 as FQNEAQ. The CDR3 extends over 15 amino acids. V lost 1 base to trimming and J lost 6 bases, with 14 bases between them. The CDR3 sequence is CASSLDQGIGDTQYF. CDR3 bases: TGTGCCAGCAGCTTAGACCAGGGGATCGGCGATACGCAGTATTTT.

The CDR3 coding sequence is TGTGCCAGCAGCTTCCCCCCCGGGGGCCGCACCGGGGAGCTGTTTTTT. As protein: CASSFPPGGRTGELFF. The genes are TRBV28 and TRBJ2-2; D possibly matches TRBD1 or TRBD2 (6 bases each). The CDR3 extends over 16 amino acids. Deletions cut 6 bases from V and 4 bases from J, with 18 bases between. CDR1 and CDR2 from the germline V gene are MDHEN and SYDVKM.

Relative to its sample, this clone is medium-sized (0.01 to 0.1%). The rearrangement uses TRBV5-4 and TRBJ1-1, with TRBD1 matching 9 bases. The CDR3 is 14 residues long. V was pared by 5 bases and J by 4 bases, with 6 bases of the junction left unmatched. Germline loops: CDR1 SGHNT, CDR2 YYREEE (reference sequence). This chain's CDR3 is CASSSGTGFTEAFF. The CDR3 nucleotides are TGTGCCAGCAGTTCAGGGACAGGGTTCACTGAAGCTTTCTTT.

This clone was seen only a few times. At one end the junction does not follow the germline gene, possibly because of a read error. The chain recombines TRBV7-7 with TRBJ2-3, with TRBD2 as a possible D gene (6 bases). Germline V lookup: CDR1 SSHAT, CDR2 FNYEAQ (reference sequence). The CDR3 has 17 residues. The CDR3 reads CASSLGISGTSTDTQYF. In nucleotides, the CDR3 is TGTGCTAGCAGCTTAGGGATTAGCGGAACTAGCACAGATACGCAGTATTTT.

V is TRBV19 and J is TRBJ1-6; D not resolved. CDR3 size: 13 residues. The V and J ends lost 1 base and 8 bases respectively, with 6 bases between them. CDR1 LNHDA and CDR2 SQIVND come from the germline V gene (reference sequence). The CDR3 region has the DNA TGTGCCAGTAGTATAGCGGGAGATTCACCCCTCCACTTT. As protein: CASSIAGDSPLHF.

This clone was seen only a few times. The CDR3 nucleotides are TGTGCCAGCAGTCTGGGACGGACGGTCTATGGCTACACCTTC. This gives the protein CASSLGRTVYGYTF. The V gene is TRBV6-5, the J gene TRBJ1-2, with a possible D match to TRBD1 (5 bases). The V end was cut by 5 bases, the J end by 4 bases, with 14 bases between. The CDR3 length is 14 residues. Germline V gives CDR1 MNHEY, CDR2 SVGAGI.

The rearrangement joins TRBV29-1 to TRBJ2-7; 7 bases fit TRBD1. V was pared by 6 bases and J by 3 bases, with 5 bases of the junction left unmatched. Germline CDR1 SQVTM, CDR2 ANQGSEA. The length of the CDR3 is 12 residues. This CDR3 is CSVYPGGYEQYF. The CDR3 coding sequence is TGCAGCGTGTATCCAGGGGGCTACGAGCAGTACTTC.

The chain uses TRBV10-3 and TRBJ1-2, with D perhaps TRBD1 (5 bases). CDR3 size: 16 residues. The V and J ends lost 0 bases and 1 base respectively, with 12 bases between them. Germline-derived CDR1 and CDR2 are ENHRY and SYGVKD. In DNA, the CDR3 is TGTGCCATCAGTGAGTCTTGGCAGGGTCGTAACTATGGCTACACCTTC. It specifies CAISESWQGRNYGYTF.

The rearrangement uses TRBV11-2 and TRBJ1-5; the D gene is possibly TRBD1 (6 bases). Germline-derived CDR1 and CDR2 are SGHAT and FQNNGV. CDR3 size: 15 residues. The V and J ends lost 5 bases and 6 bases respectively, with 17 bases between them. CDR3 amino acids: CASSASGGPAQPQHF. CDR3 coding DNA: TGTGCCAGCAGCGCCTCCGGGGGGCCCGCTCAGCCCCAGCATTTT. The full variable domain, with the rest looked up from reference TRBV11-2 and TRBJ1-5, is EAGVAQSPRYKIIEKRQSVAFWCNPISGHATLYWYQQILGQGPKLLIQFQNNGVVDDSQLPKDRFSAERLKGVDSTLKIQPAKLEDSAVYLCASSASGGPAQPQHFGDGTRLSIL.

This clone was observed a few times. The CDR3 here is CASSWSRDINQPQHF. DNA for the CDR3: TGTGCCAGCAGTTGGTCCCGGGACATCAATCAGCCCCAGCATTTT. The V call is TRBV13, the J call TRBJ1-5; weak D call: TRBD1 (6 bases). Trimming cost V 6 bases and J 3 bases, with 15 bases left between them. Germline V gene sequence: CDR1 PRHDT, CDR2 FYEKMQ (reference sequence). The CDR3 has 15 residues.

By frequency in the sample, this clone is medium-sized. The V and J genes are TRBV13 and TRBJ1-4; D is uncertain. CDR3 length: 14 amino acids. CDR1 and CDR2 from the germline V gene are PRHDT and FYEKMQ (reference sequence). Trimming removed 4 bases from V and 2 bases from J, with 8 bases in between. CDR3 protein: CASSSHRTNEKLFF. The DNA of the CDR3 is TGTGCCAGCAGCTCCCATAGGACTAATGAAAAACTGTTTTTT.

This clone was detected only once. This chain uses TRBV5-1 with TRBJ1-1; no firm D call. The CDR3 has 14 residues. V was shortened by 4 bases and J by 4 bases, with 14 bases between the two germline ends. Per the germline V gene, CDR1 is SGHRS and CDR2 is YFSETQ. CDR3: CASSTGGPITEAFF. The DNA of the CDR3 is TGCGCCAGCAGCACTGGTGGGCCTATCACTGAAGCTTTCTTT.

Note on this clone: This likely stems from a read error, as it lies one base from a far larger clone. V and J are TRBV5-4 and TRBJ2-7, with a possible D match to TRBD2 (6 bases). V was clipped by 6 bases and J by 2 bases, with 15 bases between them. The CDR3 is 14 residues long. The germline V gene has CDR1 SGHNT and CDR2 YYREEE (reference sequence). The CDR3 is CASTAPTSTYEQYF. The CDR3 nucleotides are TGTGCCAGCACCGCCCCCACTAGCACCTACGAGCAGTACTTC.

J is TRBJ2-3 and V is TRBV30; TRBD2 matches at 8 bases. The V segment lost 0 bases and the J segment 5 bases; nucleotides outside the gene matches: 1. The germline V gene encodes CDR1 GTSNPN and CDR2 SVGIG (reference sequence). This CDR3 has 13 amino acids. This chain's CDR3 is CAWSVSGEDTQYF. CDR3 nucleotide sequence: TGTGCCTGGAGTGTTAGCGGGGAAGATACGCAGTATTTT.

The chain joins TRBV5-6 to TRBJ1-2; D remains ambiguous. V lost 2 bases, J lost 2 bases, and 7 bases lay in between. The CDR3 extends over 13 amino acids. CDR1 is SGHDT and CDR2 is YYEEEE in the germline V gene. The CDR3 DNA follows: TGTGCCAGCAGCTTTACACCCAACTATGGCTACACCTTC. Translating gives CASSFTPNYGYTF. The full variable domain, with the rest looked up from reference TRBV5-6 and TRBJ1-2, is DAGVTQSPTHLIKTRGQQVTLRCSPKSGHDTVSWYQQALGQGPQFIFQYYEEEERQRGNFPDRFSGHQFPNYSSELNVNALLLGDSALYLCASSFTPNYGYTFGSGTRLTVV.

This clone was seen only a few times. The V call is TRBV9, the J call TRBJ1-4; no reliable D call. CDR1 SGDLS and CDR2 YYNGEE come from the germline V gene. This CDR3 comprises 13 residues. V was pared by 3 bases and J by 8 bases, with 11 bases between. DNA for the CDR3: TGTGCCAGCAGCGCCCAGGTAGAGGAAAAACTGTTTTTT. It is translated as CASSAQVEEKLFF.